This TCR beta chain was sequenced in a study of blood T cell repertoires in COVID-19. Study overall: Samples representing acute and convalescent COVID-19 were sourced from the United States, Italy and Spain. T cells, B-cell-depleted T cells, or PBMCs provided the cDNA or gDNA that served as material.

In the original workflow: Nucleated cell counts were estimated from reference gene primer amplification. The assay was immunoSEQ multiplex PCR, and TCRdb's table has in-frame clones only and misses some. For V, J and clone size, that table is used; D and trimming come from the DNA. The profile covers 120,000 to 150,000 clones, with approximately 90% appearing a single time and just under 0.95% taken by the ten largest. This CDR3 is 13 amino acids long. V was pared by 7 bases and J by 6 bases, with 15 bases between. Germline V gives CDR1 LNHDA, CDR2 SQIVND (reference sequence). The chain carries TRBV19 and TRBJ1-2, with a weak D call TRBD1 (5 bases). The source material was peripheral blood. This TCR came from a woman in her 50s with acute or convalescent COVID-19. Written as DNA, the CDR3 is TGTGCCAGTAACCGGGGGGGATCCCATGGCTACACCTTC. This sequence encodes CASNRGGSHGYTF.